This TCR beta chain was retrieved from a study of human T cells and chemical hapten exposure. CDR3 length equals 17 residues. The ends lost 3 bases at V and 0 bases at J; junction bases unmatched: 4. Germline V gene data show CDR1 as SEHNR and CDR2 as FQNEAQ (reference sequence). The time point: patch test 2, 6 weeks after DPC sensitization. Sample treatment: therapeutic diphenylcyclopropenone sensitization with weekly scalp DPC. This clonotype showed up many times. The study's library attached unique molecular identifiers to single cDNA molecules. TCRdb processed the RACE reads anew with MiXCR; each CDR3 protein has one entry. This table has roughly 94,000 distinct CDR3 sequences, 9.3% appearing once.

V and J are TRBV7-9 and TRBJ1-3; 11 positions agree with TRBD1. The source of this sequence is a woman in her thirties or forties with alopecia areata. Some clones in this sample may be carry-over from other donors' samples. Specimen: whole blood, collected in connection with sensitization to the hapten diphenylcyclopropenone (DPC). CDR3 sequence (DNA): TGTGCCAGCAGCTTCGGGACAGGGGGAATCTCTGGAAACACCATATATTTT. Amino acid sequence: CASSFGTGGISGNTIYF.